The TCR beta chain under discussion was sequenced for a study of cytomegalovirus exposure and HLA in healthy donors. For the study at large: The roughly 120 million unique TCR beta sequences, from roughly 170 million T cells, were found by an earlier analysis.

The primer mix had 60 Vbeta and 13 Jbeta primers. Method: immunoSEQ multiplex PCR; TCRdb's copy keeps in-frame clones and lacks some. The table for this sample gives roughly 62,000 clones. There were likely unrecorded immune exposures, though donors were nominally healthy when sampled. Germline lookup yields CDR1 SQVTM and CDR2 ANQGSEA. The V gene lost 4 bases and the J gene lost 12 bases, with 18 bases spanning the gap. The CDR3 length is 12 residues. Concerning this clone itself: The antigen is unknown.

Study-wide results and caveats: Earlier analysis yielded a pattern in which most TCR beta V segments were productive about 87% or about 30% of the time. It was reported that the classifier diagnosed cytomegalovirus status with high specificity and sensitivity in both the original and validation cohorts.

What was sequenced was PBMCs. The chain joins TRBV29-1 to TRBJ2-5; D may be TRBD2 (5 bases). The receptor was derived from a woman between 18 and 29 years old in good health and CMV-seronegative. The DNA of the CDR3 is TGCAGCGTTGGGACTTCTCAAGAGGTGGAGTACTTC. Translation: CSVGTSQEVEYF.